The rows below give T cell receptor beta chains drawn from one sample of a study of T-cell reconstitution after alpha-beta-depleted transplantation in children. MiXCR, applied by TCRdb to the PCR reads, yields one record per CDR3 protein. This sample yields over 200,000 distinct CDR3 sequences, of which 11% are seen a single time; under 30% belongs to the top ten. This specimen consisted of PBMCs, obtained before TCRalphabeta/CD19-depleted stem cell transplant. These receptor sequences come from a child under two years old with acute myeloid leukemia, due to receive a stem cell transplant. Each CDR3 is given with its conserved first and last residue. The order of the fields is J gene, clone size, D gene, V gene, CDR3 protein, CDR3 DNA. The D gene is left open where the match is weak. Where a row states a size, it is once, few, many or the class of an expanded clone; other rows omit it.

j_gene: TRBJ1-2
abundance: many
d_gene: NA
v_gene: TRBV7-9
CDR3aa: CASSLQGPYYGYTF
CDR3nt: TGTGCCAGCAGCTTACAGGGGCCCTACTATGGCTACACCTTC

j_gene: TRBJ2-1
abundance: many
d_gene: TRBD1
v_gene: TRBV11-2
CDR3aa: CASSLDLPGQGGNEQFF
CDR3nt: TGTGCCAGCAGCTTAGACCTGCCGGGACAGGGGGGGAATGAGCAGTTCTTC

j_gene: TRBJ1-1
abundance: many
d_gene: TRBD1
v_gene: TRBV7-8
CDR3aa: CASSLGGTGHTEAFF
CDR3nt: TGTGCCAGCAGCTTAGGAGGGACAGGCCACACTGAAGCTTTCTTT

j_gene: TRBJ2-3
abundance: many
d_gene: NA
v_gene: TRBV5-1
CDR3aa: CASRRVDTAQYF
CDR3nt: TGCGCCAGCAGACGTGTGGACACCGCGCAGTATTTT

j_gene: TRBJ1-3
abundance: many
d_gene: NA
v_gene: TRBV28
CDR3aa: CASSSPSGPYSGNTIYF
CDR3nt: TGTGCCAGCAGCTCCCCCAGCGGGCCCTACTCTGGAAACACCATATATTTT

j_gene: TRBJ1-1
abundance: many
d_gene: NA
v_gene: TRBV5-1
CDR3aa: CASSLSMLVTEAFF
CDR3nt: TGCGCCAGCAGCTTGAGTATGTTGGTCACTGAAGCTTTCTTT

j_gene: TRBJ1-1
abundance: many
d_gene: NA
v_gene: TRBV29-1
CDR3aa: CTVEKNTEAFF
CDR3nt: TGCACCGTGGAGAAGAACACTGAAGCTTTCTTT

j_gene: TRBJ2-3
abundance: NA
d_gene: NA
v_gene: TRBV7-8
CDR3aa: CANSTQAVLDTQYF
CDR3nt: TGTGCCAACAGCACTCAGGCCGTCCTGGATACGCAGTATTTT

j_gene: TRBJ2-5
abundance: many
d_gene: NA
v_gene: TRBV5-1
CDR3aa: CASSLTNQETQYF
CDR3nt: TGCGCCAGCAGCTTGACTAACCAAGAGACCCAGTACTTC

j_gene: TRBJ2-7
abundance: many
d_gene: NA
v_gene: TRBV7-2
CDR3aa: CASSLGTASYEQYF
CDR3nt: TGTGCCAGCAGCTTAGGGACAGCGTCCTACGAGCAGTACTTC

j_gene: TRBJ1-6
abundance: many
d_gene: TRBD1
v_gene: TRBV7-9
CDR3aa: CASSHEGQGRSSPLHF
CDR3nt: TGTGCCAGCAGCCACGAGGGACAGGGCCGAAGTTCACCCCTCCACTTT

j_gene: TRBJ1-1
abundance: many
d_gene: NA
v_gene: TRBV12-3/TRBV12-4
CDR3aa: CASIQTEAFF
CDR3nt: TGTGCCAGCATACAGACTGAAGCTTTCTTT

j_gene: TRBJ1-2
abundance: many
d_gene: NA
v_gene: TRBV12-3/TRBV12-4
CDR3aa: CASSSVLRENYGYTF
CDR3nt: TGTGCCAGCAGTTCCGTTTTGAGGGAAAACTATGGCTACACCTTC

j_gene: TRBJ1-6
abundance: many
d_gene: TRBD1
v_gene: TRBV28
CDR3aa: CASRGQRDSPLHF
CDR3nt: TGTGCCAGCCGGGGACAGAGGGATTCACCCCTCCACTTT

j_gene: TRBJ1-4
abundance: NA
d_gene: NA
v_gene: TRBV5-6
CDR3aa: CASSLRGEKLFF
CDR3nt: TGTGCCAGCAGCTTGAGGGGTGAAAAACTGTTTTTT

j_gene: TRBJ2-7
abundance: many
d_gene: NA
v_gene: TRBV27
CDR3aa: CASSAWGPHYEQYF
CDR3nt: TGTGCCAGCAGTGCCTGGGGGCCCCACTACGAGCAGTACTTC

j_gene: TRBJ2-7
abundance: many
d_gene: TRBD1
v_gene: TRBV2
CDR3aa: CASSWTGARGEQYF
CDR3nt: TGTGCCAGCAGTTGGACAGGGGCGAGAGGCGAGCAGTACTTC

j_gene: TRBJ1-6
abundance: few
d_gene: NA
v_gene: TRBV20-1
CDR3aa: CSAETGDGSPLHF
CDR3nt: TGCAGTGCTGAAACAGGAGACGGCTCACCCCTCCACTTT

j_gene: TRBJ1-3
abundance: many
d_gene: NA
v_gene: TRBV7-2
CDR3aa: CASSLSNTIYF
CDR3nt: TGTGCCAGCAGCCTCAGCAACACCATATATTTT

j_gene: TRBJ1-1
abundance: NA
d_gene: NA
v_gene: TRBV12-3/TRBV12-4
CDR3aa: CASSFSGRNTEAFF
CDR3nt: TGTGCCAGCAGTTTTTCGGGGAGGAACACTGAAGCTTTCTTT

j_gene: TRBJ1-1
abundance: many
d_gene: NA
v_gene: TRBV3-1
CDR3aa: CASRRGGNTEAFF
CDR3nt: TGTGCCAGCAGACGGGGGGGGAACACTGAAGCTTTCTTT

j_gene: TRBJ2-7
abundance: few
d_gene: NA
v_gene: TRBV6-5
CDR3aa: CASSYSWGGLEQYF
CDR3nt: TGTGCCAGCAGTTACTCATGGGGGGGCCTCGAGCAGTACTTC

j_gene: TRBJ2-5
abundance: many
d_gene: NA
v_gene: TRBV6-6
CDR3aa: CASSYSRETQYF
CDR3nt: TGTGCCAGCAGTTACTCACGGGAGACCCAGTACTTC

j_gene: TRBJ2-3
abundance: many
d_gene: TRBD2
v_gene: TRBV20-1
CDR3aa: CSARDLASGKSDTQYF
CDR3nt: TGCAGTGCTAGAGATCTTGCTAGCGGGAAGTCAGATACGCAGTATTTT

j_gene: TRBJ1-4
abundance: few
d_gene: NA
v_gene: TRBV12-3/TRBV12-4
CDR3aa: CASSLDPGEKLFF
CDR3nt: TGTGCCAGCAGTTTAGACCCGGGAGAAAAACTGTTTTTT

j_gene: TRBJ2-7
abundance: many
d_gene: NA
v_gene: TRBV7-8
CDR3aa: CASSLDGFPYEQYF
CDR3nt: TGTGCCAGCAGCTTGGACGGATTCCCCTACGAGCAGTACTTC

j_gene: TRBJ2-7
abundance: many
d_gene: TRBD2
v_gene: TRBV6-5
CDR3aa: CASTAPGLAGPGEQYF
CDR3nt: TGTGCCAGCACTGCCCCGGGACTAGCGGGACCCGGCGAGCAGTACTTC

j_gene: TRBJ2-6
abundance: NA
d_gene: NA
v_gene: TRBV5-1
CDR3aa: CASSSQGPGANVLTF
CDR3nt: TGCGCCAGCAGCTCGCAGGGTCCTGGGGCCAACGTCCTGACTTTC